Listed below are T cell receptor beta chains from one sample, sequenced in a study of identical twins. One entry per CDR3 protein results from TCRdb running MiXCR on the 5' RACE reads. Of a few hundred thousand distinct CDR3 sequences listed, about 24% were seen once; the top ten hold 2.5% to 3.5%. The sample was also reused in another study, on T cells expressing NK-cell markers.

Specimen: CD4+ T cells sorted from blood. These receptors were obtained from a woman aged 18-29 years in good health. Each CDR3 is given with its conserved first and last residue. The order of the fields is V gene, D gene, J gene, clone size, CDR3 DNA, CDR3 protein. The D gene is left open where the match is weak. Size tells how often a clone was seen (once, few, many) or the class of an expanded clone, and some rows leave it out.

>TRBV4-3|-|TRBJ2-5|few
TGCGCCAGCAGCCAAGATGTTGGGGCAGACGGGACCCAGTACTTC
CASSQDVGADGTQYF
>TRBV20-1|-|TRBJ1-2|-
TGCAGTGCTAGTTCCGGGATTGACTATGGCTACACCTTC
CSASSGIDYGYTF
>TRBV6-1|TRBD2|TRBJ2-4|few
TGTGCCAGCAGTACGACCCAGCGGGGAGCCAAAAACATTCAGTACTTC
CASSTTQRGAKNIQYF
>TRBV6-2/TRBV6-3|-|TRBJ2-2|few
TGTGCCAGCAGGAAGAGGACGAACACCGGGGAGCTGTTTTTT
CASRKRTNTGELFF
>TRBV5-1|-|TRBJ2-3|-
TGCGCCAGCAGCTTGAGTGGGGCGGTGGGTGCAGATACGCAGTATTTT
CASSLSGAVGADTQYF
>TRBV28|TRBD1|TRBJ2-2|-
TGTGCCACGATCGACAGGGAATACACCGGGGAGCTGTTTTTT
CATIDREYTGELFF
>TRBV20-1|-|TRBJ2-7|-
TGCAGTGCTAGTAGTCCAGACGCCTACGAGCAGTACTTC
CSASSPDAYEQYF
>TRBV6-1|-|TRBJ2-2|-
TGTGCCAGCAGTGAATGGGGTGCGAACACCGGGGAGCTGTTTTTT
CASSEWGANTGELFF
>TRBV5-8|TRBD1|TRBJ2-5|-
TGTGCCAGCAGCTTCTTATTCCGGGACAGCCAAGAGACCCAGTACTTC
CASSFLFRDSQETQYF
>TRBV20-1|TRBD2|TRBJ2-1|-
TGCAGTTCTTGGGGACTAGTCTACAATGAGCAGTTCTTC
CSSWGLVYNEQFF
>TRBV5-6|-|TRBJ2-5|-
TGTGCCAGCAGCCGGGACGCCTCGATGTACTTC
CASSRDASMYF
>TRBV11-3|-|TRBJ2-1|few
TGTGCCAGCAGCCCAGACAGCTCCTACAATGAGCAGTTCTTC
CASSPDSSYNEQFF
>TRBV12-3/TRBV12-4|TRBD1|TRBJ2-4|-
TGTGCCAGCAGTCGGGACAGCAACAAAAACATTCAGTACTTC
CASSRDSNKNIQYF
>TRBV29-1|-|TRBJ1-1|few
TGCAGCGTCGATGAGTTAAGTACGGCTTTCTTT
CSVDELSTAFF
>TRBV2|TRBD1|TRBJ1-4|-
TGTGCCAGCAGTGCCGGGACAGGGGGCCCAAAACTGTTTTTT
CASSAGTGGPKLFF
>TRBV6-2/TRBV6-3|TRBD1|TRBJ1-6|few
TGTGCCAGCAGTTATCGCGGACAGGGTGCTTCACCCCTCCACTTT
CASSYRGQGASPLHF
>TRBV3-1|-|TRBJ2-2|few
TGTGCCAGCAGCCACTACAGGGTTGACACCGGGGAGCTGTTTTTT
CASSHYRVDTGELFF
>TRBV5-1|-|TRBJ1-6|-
TGCGCCAGCAGCCCGGAAGTCGGGCGACCAGAGTCACCCCTCCACTTT
CASSPEVGRPESPLHF
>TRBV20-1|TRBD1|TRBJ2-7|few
TGCAGTGCCCTCTCCCAGGACAGGGGCTACGAGCAGTACTTC
CSALSQDRGYEQYF
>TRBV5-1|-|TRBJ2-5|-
TGCGCCAGCAGCCTTGGCGTATATGATGAAGAGACCCAGTACTTC
CASSLGVYDEETQYF
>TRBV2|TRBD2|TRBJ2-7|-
TGTGCCAGCAGGCAGACTAGCGGGAGCGGCGAGCAGTACTTC
CASRQTSGSGEQYF
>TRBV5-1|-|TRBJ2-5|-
TGCGCCAGCAGCGCGGGGACAAACCAAGAGACCCAGTACTTC
CASSAGTNQETQYF
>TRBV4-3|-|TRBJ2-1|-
TGCGCCAGCAGCCCAAGGTCCTACGGTTACAATGAGCAGTTCTTC
CASSPRSYGYNEQFF
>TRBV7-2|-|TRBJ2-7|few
TGTGCCAGCAGCGTGGACCGGAGGGGCGAGCAGTACTTC
CASSVDRRGEQYF
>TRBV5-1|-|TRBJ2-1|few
TGCGCCAGCAGCTGGGGACTTAACTCCTACAATGAGCAGTTCTTC
CASSWGLNSYNEQFF
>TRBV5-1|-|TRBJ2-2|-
TGCGCCAGCAGCTTATACTCACGGGGAGGAGCCGGGGAGCTGTTTTTT
CASSLYSRGGAGELFF
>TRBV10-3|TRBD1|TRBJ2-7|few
TGTGCCATCAGGGGGACAGGTTTCTACGAGCAGTACTTC
CAIRGTGFYEQYF
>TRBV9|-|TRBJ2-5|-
TGTGCCAGCAGCGTACGGGAGCTCGGGGAGACCCAGTACTTC
CASSVRELGETQYF
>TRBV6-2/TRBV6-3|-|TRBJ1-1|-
TGTGCCAGCAGAAGGGGGGCCAGGGCCATGAACACTGAAGCTTTCTTT
CASRRGARAMNTEAFF
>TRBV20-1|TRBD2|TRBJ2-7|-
TGCAGTGCCTCTGATCCCTTAGCGGGAGTGGGAACCGAGCAGTACTTC
CSASDPLAGVGTEQYF
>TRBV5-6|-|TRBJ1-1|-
TGTGCCAGCAGTAGTGGGGTGATGGCTTTCTTT
CASSSGVMAFF
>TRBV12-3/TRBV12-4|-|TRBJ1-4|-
TGTGCCAGCAGGAAGGCAACTAATGAAAAACTGTTTTTT
CASRKATNEKLFF
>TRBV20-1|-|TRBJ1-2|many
TGCAGTGCTCGGAAGAGGGGAGGTGGTGGCTACACCTTC
CSARKRGGGGYTF
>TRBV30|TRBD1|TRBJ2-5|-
TGTGCCTGGAGAGGGACAGGGCAAGAGACCCAGTACTTC
CAWRGTGQETQYF
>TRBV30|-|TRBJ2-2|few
TGTGCCTGGAGTACTTTAAGCAGCGGGGAGCTGTTTTTT
CAWSTLSSGELFF
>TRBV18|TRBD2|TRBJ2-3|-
TGTGCCAGCGTTTTTAGCGGGAGCACAGATACGCAGTATTTT
CASVFSGSTDTQYF
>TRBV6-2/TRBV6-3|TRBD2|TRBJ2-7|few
TGTGCCAGCAGCTCCGGTGGAGCGGGAGGCAGCGAGCAGTACTTC
CASSSGGAGGSEQYF
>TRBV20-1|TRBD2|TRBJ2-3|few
TGCAGTGCTAGGGGACTAATCACAGATACGCAGTATTTT
CSARGLITDTQYF
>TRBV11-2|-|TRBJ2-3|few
TGTGCCAGCAGCTTAGATCCGGGAATAGGCACAGATACGCAGTATTTT
CASSLDPGIGTDTQYF
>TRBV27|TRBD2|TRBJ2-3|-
TGTGCCAGCAGTGCTCTAGCGGGAGCGCAGTATTTT
CASSALAGAQYF
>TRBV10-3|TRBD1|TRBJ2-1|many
TGTGCCACCCTGGCCGGGACAGGGACCTACAATGAGCAGTTCTTC
CATLAGTGTYNEQFF
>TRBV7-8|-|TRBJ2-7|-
TGTGCCAGCAGCCCGGACACTTCCTACGAGCAGTACTTC
CASSPDTSYEQYF
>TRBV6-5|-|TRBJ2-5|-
TGTGCCAGCAGTTACTCGGGCTCCCCAGAGACCCAGTACTTC
CASSYSGSPETQYF
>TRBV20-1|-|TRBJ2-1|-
TGCAGTGTTTCCCTGTACCCTTACAATGAGCAGTTCTTC
CSVSLYPYNEQFF
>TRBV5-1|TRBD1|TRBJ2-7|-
TGCGCCAGCAGCTGGGGACAGGGCTACGAGCAGTACTTC
CASSWGQGYEQYF
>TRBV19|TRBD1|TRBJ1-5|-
TGTGCCAGTACCTCGGACAGGGTGGGTCAGCCCCAGCATTTT
CASTSDRVGQPQHF
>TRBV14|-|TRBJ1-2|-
TGTGCCAGCAGCCAAGGATCGACCTATGGCTACACCTTC
CASSQGSTYGYTF
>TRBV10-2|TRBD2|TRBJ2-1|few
TGCGCCAGCAGGGGGACTAGCGGGATTACACCCCTTTACAATGAGCAGTTCTTC
CASRGTSGITPLYNEQFF
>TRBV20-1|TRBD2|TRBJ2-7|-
TGCAGTGCTTTTCTAGCGGGTCCCTACGAGCAGTACTTC
CSAFLAGPYEQYF
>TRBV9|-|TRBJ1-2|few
TGTGCCAGCAGCGTAGACAGGGCGCATGGCTACACCTTC
CASSVDRAHGYTF